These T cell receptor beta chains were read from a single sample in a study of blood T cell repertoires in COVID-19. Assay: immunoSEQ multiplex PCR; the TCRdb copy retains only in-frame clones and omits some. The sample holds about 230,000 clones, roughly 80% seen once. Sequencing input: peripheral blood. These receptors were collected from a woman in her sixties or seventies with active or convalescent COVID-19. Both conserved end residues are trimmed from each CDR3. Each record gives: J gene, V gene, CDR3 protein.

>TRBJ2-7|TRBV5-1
ASNPQGSVLYEQY
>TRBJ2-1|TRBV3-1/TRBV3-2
ASSHGSSYNEQF
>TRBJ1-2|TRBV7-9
ASSPRDRAGGYT
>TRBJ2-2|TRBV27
ASSFPLGGLAGELF
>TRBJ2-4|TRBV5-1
ASSLGYQTHGIQY
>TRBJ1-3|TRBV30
ASYFLSGNTIY
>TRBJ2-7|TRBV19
ASSIKLAGGREQY
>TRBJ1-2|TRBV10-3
AIRGQGAHDGYT
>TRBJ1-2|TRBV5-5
ASSLAGQGSSEVGYT
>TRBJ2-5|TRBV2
ASSLGLAGDGETQY
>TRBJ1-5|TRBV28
ASSFGQGPDQPQH
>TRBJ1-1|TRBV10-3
AISDLRGRRTEAF
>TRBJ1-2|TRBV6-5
ASSYSDRFNYGYT
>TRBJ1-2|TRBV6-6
ASSEQGAYGYT
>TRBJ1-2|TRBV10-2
ASSVGQGPYGYT
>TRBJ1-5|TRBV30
AWSTGGGQPQH
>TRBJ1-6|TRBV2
ASSVGQGNSPLH
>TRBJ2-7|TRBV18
ASSPGQSTPYEQY
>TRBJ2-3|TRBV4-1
ASSGYKRGGSDTQY
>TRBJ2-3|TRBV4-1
ASRPLLAGETDTQY